This T cell receptor beta chain was recorded in a study of T-cell reconstitution after alpha-beta-depleted transplantation in children. The ends lost 3 bases at V and 4 bases at J; junction bases unmatched: 5. Germline V gene sequence: CDR1 LGHDT, CDR2 YNNKEL (reference sequence). The CDR3 spans 15 residues. As it was prepared, the TCRbeta library received unique molecular identifiers. One entry per CDR3 protein, called by TCRdb with MiXCR from the PCR reads. The sample consists of hundreds of thousands of distinct CDR3 sequences, 18% of them appearing once. This TCR was recovered from a human donor who donated a stem cell graft to a child with acute lymphoblastic leukemia. The rearrangement links TRBV3-1 to TRBJ2-1, with 8 bases fitting TRBD2. The starting material was PBMCs from the stem cell graft donor, obtained from the stem cell graft. In DNA, the CDR3 is TGTGCCAGCAGCCAGGGACTAGGCTTGTACAATGAGCAGTTCTTC. Protein product: CASSQGLGLYNEQFF.